What follows are 20 T cell receptor beta chains derived from one specimen sequenced in a study of CD8 T cells in Susac syndrome. A quantity of about 0.45 to 1 ug RNA underwent reverse transcription using random hexamers. A single record per CDR3 protein comes from TCRdb applying MiXCR to the immunoSEQ multiplex PCR reads. The sample shows some 300,000 distinct CDR3 sequences, 75% to 85% of them seen only once. The sequenced sample was CD8+ T cells from PBMCs. These receptors all come from a human donor with multiple sclerosis.

The chain is built from TRBV5-1 and TRBJ2-7, with TRBD1 matching over 8 bases. The CDR3 runs to 13 residues. The junction had 2 bases not matched to a gene; V was cut back by 0 bases and J by 6 bases. Germline V gives CDR1 SGHRS, CDR2 YFSETQ. CDR3 protein: CASSLGRGPEQYF. DNA of the CDR3: TGCGCCAGCAGCTTGGGCAGGGGGCCCGAGCAGTACTTC.

The V gene is TRBV6-2 or TRBV6-3, the J gene TRBJ2-5; TRBD1 aligns across 8 bases. The germline V gene encodes CDR1 MNHEY and CDR2 SVGEGT. The CDR3 is 14 amino acids. The J segment lost 5 bases and the V segment lost 4 bases, leaving 6 bases of the junction unmatched. CDR3 amino acids: CASSSGQGYETQYF. The CDR3 DNA is TGTGCCAGCAGTTCAGGACAGGGTTATGAGACCCAGTACTTC.

The chain couples TRBV30 to TRBJ2-7; weak D call: TRBD1 (6 bases). Germline CDR1 reads GTSNPN; CDR2 reads SVGIG (reference sequence). The V end lost 5 bases, the J end lost 3 bases, and 11 bases lay between the germline ends. The CDR3 is 12 amino acids. CDR3 residues: CAWGTPNYEQYF. CDR3 bases: TGTGCCTGGGGGACACCTAACTACGAGCAGTACTTC.

This rearrangement joins TRBV14 to TRBJ2-2, with 10 bases that match TRBD2. This CDR3 spans 15 amino acids. The trim removed 5 bases at V and 5 bases at J, leaving 5 bases unmatched. Germline CDR1 SGHDN, CDR2 FVKESK. The CDR3 DNA reads as TGTGCCAGCAGCGATCCGACTAGCGGGACCGGGGAGCTGTTTTTT. This codes for CASSDPTSGTGELFF.

The gene calls are TRBV19 and TRBJ2-6; a weak D match, TRBD1 (6 bases). Germline values: CDR1 LNHDA, CDR2 SQIVND (reference sequence). The CDR3 has 15 residues. Trimming pared 4 bases from V and 1 base from J, leaving 8 bases between. In DNA form, the CDR3 reads TGTGCCAGTAGTACCGACAGGTCTGGGGCCAACGTCCTGACTTTC. Translation gives CASSTDRSGANVLTF. Complete variable domain (other parts from reference TRBV19 and TRBJ2-6): DGGITQSPKYLFRKEGQNVTLSCEQNLNHDAMYWYRQDPGQGLRLIYYSQIVNDFQKGDIAEGYSVSREKKESFPLTVTSAQKNPTAFYLCASSTDRSGANVLTFGAGSRLTVL.

The chain employs TRBV12-3 or TRBV12-4 and TRBJ2-7, with D possibly matching TRBD1 (5 bases). Trimming removed 1 base at V and 3 bases at J, with 13 bases between. The CDR3 runs to 15 residues. This CDR3 is CASSLGPGSGYEQYF. The CDR3 region has the DNA TGTGCCAGCAGTTTAGGACCAGGGTCAGGCTACGAGCAGTACTTC.

The rearrangement uses TRBV12-3 or TRBV12-4 and TRBJ1-1; D is uncertain. With 5 bases removed from V and 6 bases from J, the gap between germline ends came to 22 bases. The CDR3 is 16 amino acids. Here the CDR3 reads CASSLRAPLYSAEAFF. The CDR3 DNA follows: TGTGCCAGCAGTCTAAGGGCCCCGCTCTATTCTGCTGAAGCTTTCTTT.

This chain connects TRBV27 to TRBJ2-3; 8 nucleotides line up with TRBD2. The germline CDR1 and CDR2 sequences are MNHEY and SMNVEV (reference sequence). V shed 7 bases and J 0 bases; nucleotides not matched to a gene: 12. This CDR3 contains 17 residues. The CDR3 spells CASIPAGGPTSTDTQYF. In nucleotides, the CDR3 is TGTGCCAGCATACCCGCGGGAGGACCTACTAGCACAGATACGCAGTATTTT.

The chain uses TRBV19 and TRBJ1-2, with 8 bases matching TRBD1. V lost 5 bases and J lost 6; bases outside the gene matches: 8. CDR3 length: 14 residues. CDR1 is LNHDA, CDR2 SQIVND, per germline (reference sequence). Here the CDR3 DNA reads TGTGCCAGTAGTCCACGGACAGGGAGAGATGGCTACACCTTC. This codes for CASSPRTGRDGYTF.

The V call is TRBV30, the J call TRBJ2-1, with 7 bases aligning to TRBD2. Germline V gene sequence: CDR1 GTSNPN, CDR2 SVGIG (reference sequence). The junction had 10 bases not matched to a gene; V was cut back by 1 base and J by 4 bases. CDR3 length equals 16 residues. The CDR3 protein is CAWSDTTSVGYNEQFF. As DNA, the CDR3 is TGTGCCTGGAGTGACACCACTAGCGTCGGATACAATGAGCAGTTCTTC.

The chain has TRBV20-1 and TRBJ2-7; D is unresolved. The V gene's germline CDR1 is DFQATT and CDR2 SNEGSKA (reference sequence). V lost 1 base and J lost 3, with 37 bases in between. The CDR3 extends over 22 amino acids. In DNA form, the CDR3 reads TGCAGTGCTAGAGTGTTCAAGGTGAGACAAGCCTCGGCCCCCGAAGGATACTACGAGCAGTACTTC. It is translated as CSARVFKVRQASAPEGYYEQYF.

DNA of the CDR3: TGTGCCAGTAGTATCTGGACCTCTGGAAACACCATATATTTT. Protein: CASSIWTSGNTIYF. The rearrangement links TRBV19 to TRBJ1-3; D not certain. This CDR3 is 14 amino acids long. Germline-derived CDR1 and CDR2 are LNHDA and SQIVND (reference sequence). V was shortened by 3 bases and J by 0 bases, with 6 bases between the two germline ends.

This sequence joins TRBV5-4 and TRBJ2-1; TRBD1 aligns across 7 bases. The germline gives CDR1 SGHNT, CDR2 YYREEE (reference sequence). J gave up 12 bases and V 4 bases, and 10 bases lay outside the gene matches. The CDR3 is 13 amino acids. This chain's CDR3 is CASSPRQGIVQFF. CDR3 nucleotides: TGTGCCAGCAGCCCGAGACAGGGAATTGTGCAGTTCTTC.

V usage is TRBV19 and J usage is TRBJ1-4; D possibly corresponds to TRBD1 (6 bases). The CDR3 length is 16 residues. Trimming took off 1 base at V and 3 bases at J, with 12 bases between the two ends. Germline CDR1 and CDR2: LNHDA and SQIVND (reference sequence). The CDR3 DNA reads as TGTGCCAGTAGTATAGGTGCAGGGGTATCTAATGAAAAACTGTTTTTT. Protein product: CASSIGAGVSNEKLFF.

The chain recombines TRBV7-2 with TRBJ2-1, with D tentatively TRBD2 (5 bases). V was pared by 2 bases and J by 8 bases, with 22 bases between. Germline V CDR1 and CDR2: SGHTA, FQGNSA. CDR3 length: 17 amino acids. CDR3 sequence: CASSLLVSGGGWDEQFF. CDR3 sequence (DNA): TGTGCCAGCAGCTTATTAGTGAGCGGAGGAGGTTGGGATGAGCAGTTCTTC.

This rearrangement joins TRBV11-2 to TRBJ2-5; D is perhaps TRBD1 (5 bases). CDR1 and CDR2 from the germline V gene are SGHAT and FQNNGV. The ends were cut back, 6 bases at V and 0 bases at J, with 11 bases in the middle. CDR3 length: 14 amino acids. The CDR3 region has the DNA TGTGCCAGCAGATTAAGACAGTACCAAGAGACCCAGTACTTC. Translated, it gives CASRLRQYQETQYF.

The chain carries TRBV7-7 and TRBJ2-3, with D possibly matching TRBD1 (6 bases). This CDR3 spans 14 amino acids. Germline V gives CDR1 SSHAT, CDR2 FNYEAQ (reference sequence). The germline V and J ends were trimmed by 5 bases and 4 bases, with 13 bases remaining between them. CDR3 amino acids: CASSPRTVADTQYF. The CDR3 nucleotides are TGTGCCAGCAGCCCCCGGACAGTAGCAGATACGCAGTATTTT.

The chain couples TRBV20-1 to TRBJ2-3, with 8 positions matching TRBD2. V gave up 0 bases and J gave up 4 bases; unmatched junction bases: 6. The CDR3 is 15 residues long. The germline gives CDR1 DFQATT, CDR2 SNEGSKA (reference sequence). The CDR3 loop is CSARDPAGESDTQYF. CDR3 sequence (DNA): TGCAGTGCTAGAGATCCAGCGGGAGAATCAGATACGCAGTATTTT.

This clonotype was picked up a small number of times. The J gene is TRBJ1-3, the V gene TRBV30; D remains ambiguous. The germline V and J ends were trimmed by 4 bases and 0 bases, with 7 bases remaining between them. Germline CDR1 is GTSNPN and CDR2 is SVGIG (reference sequence). The CDR3 consists of 13 residues. CDR3 DNA: TGTGCCTGGATGCAGAGCTCTGGAAACACCATATATTTT. Protein product: CAWMQSSGNTIYF. Complete variable domain (other parts from reference TRBV30 and TRBJ1-3): SQTIHQWPATLVQPVGSPLSLECTVEGTSNPNLYWYRQAAGRGLQLLFYSVGIGQISSEVPQNLSASRPQDRQFILSSKKLLLSDSGFYLCAWMQSSGNTIYFGEGSWLTVV.

As DNA, the CDR3 is TGCGCCAGCAGCTCATTGCGGGAGGAGGGGAGGGATGAGCAGTTCTTC. The encoded protein is CASSSLREEGRDEQFF. The rearrangement joins TRBV5-1 to TRBJ2-1; 8 positions agree with TRBD2. Germline V gene sequence: CDR1 SGHRS, CDR2 YFSETQ. The length of the CDR3 is 16 residues. J was trimmed by 8 bases and V by 3 bases; bases with no gene match: 13.